This record looks at one T cell receptor beta chain sequence and its context. The antigen is undetermined. This sample was taken from a study of cytomegalovirus exposure and HLA in healthy donors. Whole-study results and caveats: Most TCR sequences were uncommon, yet certain public TCRs appeared in many donors. In a later analysis, a missense DCLRE1C variant was linked to TCR beta V- and J-gene trimming. Productive rates of about 87% or about 30% were seen for most TCR beta V segments in an earlier analysis.

The V end lost 5 bases, the J end lost 7 bases, and 14 bases lay between the germline ends. The CDR3 sequence is 13 residues long. Germline lookup yields CDR1 MNHEY and CDR2 SVGAGI. PCR was performed using 60 Vbeta and 13 Jbeta primers. The table came from immunoSEQ multiplex PCR; TCRdb's copy has only in-frame clones and leaves some out. The sample holds 150,000 to 200,000 clones; approximately 71% are singletons and the top ten take 10% to 12%. The material sequenced was PBMCs. This chain uses TRBV6-5 with TRBJ1-2; D is possibly TRBD1 (6 bases). This TCR was sampled from a man between 18 and 29 years old in good health and CMV-seropositive. CDR3 sequence (DNA): TGTGCCAGCAGTCCCGGACAGCTCCTTGGCTACACCTTC. This translates into CASSPGQLLGYTF.